These 7 T cell receptor beta chains were all obtained from the same sample, sequenced in a study of T cells in women clearing cervical HPV infection. Method: immunoSEQ multiplex PCR; TCRdb's copy keeps in-frame clones and lacks some. This table lists about 39,000 clones. Sequencing used blood buffy coat. These receptors all stem from a woman aged 18-69 years with a cervical HPV16 infection that either progressed to CIN3+ or cleared (not recorded which).

As concerns this clone: With the read ending 3 residues before the CDR3 end, the germline J gene is used to fill in that end. The V and J genes are TRBV5-1 and TRBJ2-7; weak D call: TRBD2 (5 bases). V lost 0 bases, J lost 2 bases, and 9 bases lay in between. CDR1 is SGHRS, CDR2 YFSETQ, per germline. The CDR3 spans 14 residues. CDR3 bases read: TGCGCCAGCAGCTTGGAGAGGGCTACCTACGAG. Translating it yields CASSLERATYE. The full CDR3 sequence reads CASSLERATYEQYF.

Regarding this clone: The missing CDR3 end, 3 residues past where the read stops, is filled in from the germline J gene. The chain links TRBV18 to TRBJ2-5; 9 bases match TRBD1. J gave up 3 bases and V 6 bases, and 8 bases lay outside the gene matches. CDR3 size: 15 residues. The germline CDR1 and CDR2 sequences are KGHSH and LQKENI. The CDR3 spells CASSRDDRGKETQYF. The CDR3 DNA, read in part, is TGTGCCAGCTCCCGAGACGACAGGGGGAAAGAGACC.

With regard to this clone: The read ends 3 residues shy of where the CDR3 ends; the end is completed using the germline J gene. The V gene is TRBV5-6, the J gene TRBJ2-5; D may be TRBD1 (6 bases). The CDR3 length is 15 residues. The germline V gene encodes CDR1 SGHDT and CDR2 YYEEEE. The CDR3 sequence is CASSIGTPSTDTQYF. The CDR3 bases that were read are TGTGCCAGCAGTATAGGGACACCCAGCACAGATACC.

In the case of this clone: From the germline J gene comes the end of the CDR3, since the read stops 3 residues before it. V gene TRBV10-3 combines with J gene TRBJ2-5, with D perhaps matching TRBD2 (5 bases). This CDR3 has 13 amino acids. V was pared by 2 bases and J by 5 bases, with 9 bases between. Germline V CDR1 and CDR2: ENHRY, SYGVKD. The part of the CDR3 DNA that was read is TGTGCCATCAGTGAGGGCGGGTGGGAGACC. Translated, it gives CAISEGGWET. The whole CDR3 region reads CAISEGGWETQYF.

About this clone itself: The read ends 3 residues shy of where the CDR3 ends; the end is completed using the germline J gene. The chain carries TRBV19 and TRBJ2-2, with D possibly matching TRBD1 (6 bases). The CDR3 is 13 amino acids. Germline V gene sequence: CDR1 LNHDA, CDR2 SQIVND (reference sequence). The sequenced part of the CDR3 DNA is TGTGCCAGTAGTATGGGGGCTTATGAAAAG. This gives the protein CASSMGAYEK. The CDR3, in full, reads CASSMGAYEKLFF.

To note about this clone: Coverage ceases 3 residues before the CDR3 finishes, and the germline J gene fills in the end. This sequence joins TRBV18 and TRBJ1-4; no reliable D call. The CDR3 loop spans 15 amino acids. CDR1 and CDR2 from the germline V gene are KGHSH and LQKENI. The part of the CDR3 DNA that was read is TGTGCCAGCTCACCGTCAGAAGTCCAGGATTCACCA. Protein: CASSPSEVQDSP. In full, the CDR3 reads CASSPSEVQDSPLFF.

As regards this clone: With the read ending 3 residues before the CDR3 end, the germline J gene is used to fill in that end. The V gene is TRBV7-8, the J gene TRBJ1-5; TRBD1 matches at 10 bases. The J segment lost 7 bases and the V segment lost 0 bases, leaving 12 bases of the junction unmatched. The CDR3 has 18 residues. Germline loops: CDR1 SGHVS, CDR2 FQNEAQ. The CDR3 sequence: CASSLAPRRDRGDQPQHF. The DNA read from the CDR3 is TGTGCCAGCAGCTTAGCCCCCCGTCGGGACAGGGGAGACCAGCCC.